The 3 T cell receptor beta chains below all came from one sample that was sequenced in a study of breast tumors, draining lymph nodes, adjacent tissues. From the multiplex PCR reads, TCRdb called clonotypes with MiXCR, one entry per CDR3 protein. The data contain approximately 120,000 distinct CDR3 sequences, 21% of them singletons. Breast cancer patients provided tissue from their axillary draining lymph nodes. Source material: axillary lymph node tissue. The origin of the receptors is a female donor with breast cancer. Some clones in this sample may be carry-over from other donors' samples.

This clonotype was counted ten times or more. The rearrangement uses TRBV15 and TRBJ1-6; TRBD1 is a possible D gene (5 bases). Trimming left V 4 bases short and J 2 bases short, with 18 bases between. CDR1 is LNHNV and CDR2 is YYDKDF in the germline V gene (reference sequence). This CDR3 spans 18 amino acids. The CDR3 spells CATSTRGMNSPYNSPLHF. The CDR3 DNA is TGTGCCACCAGCACCCGGGGGATGAACTCCCCCTATAATTCACCCCTCCACTTT.

This clonotype occurred many times. The V call is TRBV4-1, the J call TRBJ2-1; perhaps TRBD2 as D (5 bases). The CDR3 consists of 15 residues. Germline V lookup: CDR1 MGHRA, CDR2 YSYEKL. V shed 0 bases and J shed 4 bases, with 10 bases lying between them. CDR3 nucleotides: TGCGCCAGCAGCCAAGATCCGAGGGAATACAATGAGCAGTTCTTC. Its protein product is CASSQDPREYNEQFF.

This clonotype has at least ten counts. The V and J genes are TRBV6-1 and TRBJ2-5, with a possible D match to TRBD1 (6 bases). V gave up 7 bases and J gave up 3 bases, with 12 bases separating them. The CDR3 contains 13 residues. Germline V lookup: CDR1 MNHNS, CDR2 SASEGT. The CDR3 nucleotides are TGTGCCAGCACTCTCGGGGACAAAGAGACCCAGTACTTC. This sequence encodes CASTLGDKETQYF.